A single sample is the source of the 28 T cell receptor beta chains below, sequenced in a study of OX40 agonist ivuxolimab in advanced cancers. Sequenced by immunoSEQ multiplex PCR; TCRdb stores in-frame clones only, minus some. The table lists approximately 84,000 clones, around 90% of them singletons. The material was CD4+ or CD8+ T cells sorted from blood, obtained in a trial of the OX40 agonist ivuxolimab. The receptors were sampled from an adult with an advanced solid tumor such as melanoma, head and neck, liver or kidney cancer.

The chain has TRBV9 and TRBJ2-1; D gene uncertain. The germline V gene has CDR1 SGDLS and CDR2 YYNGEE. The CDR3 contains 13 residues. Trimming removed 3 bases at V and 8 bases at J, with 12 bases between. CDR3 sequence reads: CASSGVVGYEQFF. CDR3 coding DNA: TGTGCCAGCAGCGGTGTAGTTGGGTATGAGCAGTTCTTC.

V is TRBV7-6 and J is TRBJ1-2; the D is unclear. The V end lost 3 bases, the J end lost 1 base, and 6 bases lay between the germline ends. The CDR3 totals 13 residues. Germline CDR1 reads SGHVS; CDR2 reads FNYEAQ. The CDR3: CASSLALNYGYTF. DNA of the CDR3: TGTGCCAGCAGCTTGGCCCTTAACTATGGCTACACCTTC.

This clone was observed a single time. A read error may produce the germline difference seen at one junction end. For the CDR3, the DNA is TGTGCCATCAACTCGGGGGATCTTAACTACGGCTACACCTTC. Translation gives CAINSGDLNYGYTF. The chain combines TRBV10-3 with TRBJ1-2; tentatively, D is TRBD1 (5 bases). Germline V lookup: CDR1 ENHRY, CDR2 SYGVKD. The CDR3 runs 14 residues.

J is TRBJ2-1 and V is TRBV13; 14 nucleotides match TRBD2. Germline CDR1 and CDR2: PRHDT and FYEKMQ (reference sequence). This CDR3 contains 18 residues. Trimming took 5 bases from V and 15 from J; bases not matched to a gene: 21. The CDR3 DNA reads TGTGCCAGCAGCCCTCGGACTGCCGGGACTAGCGGGAGTTATATGTGGTTCTTC. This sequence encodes CASSPRTAGTSGSYMWFF. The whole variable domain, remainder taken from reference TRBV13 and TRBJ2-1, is AAGVIQSPRHLIKEKRETATLKCYPIPRHDTVYWYQQGPGQDPQFLISFYEKMQSDKGSIPDRFSAQQFSDYHSELNMSSLELGDSALYFCASSPRTAGTSGSYMWFFGPGTRLTVL.

Here the CDR3 reads CASSLKGGLNTGELFF. DNA for the CDR3: TGTGCCAGCAGCTTAAAGGGGGGCCTGAACACCGGGGAGCTGTTTTTT. This chain uses TRBV11-1 with TRBJ2-2; the D gene could be TRBD1 or TRBD2 (6 bases each). The CDR3 is 16 residues long. Germline V gives CDR1 SGHAT, CDR2 FQDESV (reference sequence). Trimming left V 2 bases short and J 1 base short, with 11 bases between.

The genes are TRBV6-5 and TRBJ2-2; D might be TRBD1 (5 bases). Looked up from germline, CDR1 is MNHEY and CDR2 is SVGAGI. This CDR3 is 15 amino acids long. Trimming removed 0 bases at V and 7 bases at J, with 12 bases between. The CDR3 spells CASSYSSGWSGELFF. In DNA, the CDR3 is TGTGCCAGCAGTTACTCATCAGGGTGGAGCGGGGAGCTGTTTTTT.

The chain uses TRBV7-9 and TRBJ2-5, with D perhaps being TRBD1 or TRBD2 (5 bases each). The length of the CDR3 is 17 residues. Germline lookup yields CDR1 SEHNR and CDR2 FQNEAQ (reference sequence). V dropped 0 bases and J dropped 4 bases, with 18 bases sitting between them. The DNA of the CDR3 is TGTGCCAGCAGCTTAGCCAGGGTACAAAGGGACCGAGAGACCCAGTACTTC. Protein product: CASSLARVQRDRETQYF. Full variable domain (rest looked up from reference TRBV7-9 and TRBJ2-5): DTGVSQNPRHKITKRGQNVTFRCDPISEHNRLYWYRQTLGQGPEFLTYFQNEAQLEKSRLLSDRFSAERPKGSFSTLEIQRTEQGDSAMYLCASSLARVQRDRETQYFGPGTRLLVL.

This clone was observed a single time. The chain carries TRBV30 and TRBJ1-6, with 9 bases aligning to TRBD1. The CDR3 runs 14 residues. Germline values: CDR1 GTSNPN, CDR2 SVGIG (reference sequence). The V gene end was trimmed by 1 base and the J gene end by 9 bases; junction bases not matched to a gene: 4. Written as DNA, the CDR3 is TGTGCCTGGAGTGGGACAGGGGAGGGTTCACCCCTCCACTTT. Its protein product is CAWSGTGEGSPLHF.

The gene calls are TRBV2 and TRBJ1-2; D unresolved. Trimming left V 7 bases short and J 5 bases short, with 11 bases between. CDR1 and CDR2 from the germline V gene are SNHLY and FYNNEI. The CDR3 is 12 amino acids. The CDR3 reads CASTFSNYGYTF. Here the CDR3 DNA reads TGTGCCAGCACCTTCTCCAATTATGGCTACACCTTC.

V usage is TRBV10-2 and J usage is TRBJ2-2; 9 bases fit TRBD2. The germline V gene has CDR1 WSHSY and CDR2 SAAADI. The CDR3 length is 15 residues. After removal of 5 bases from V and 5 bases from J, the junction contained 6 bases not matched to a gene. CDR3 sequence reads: CASSRSGGRTGELFF. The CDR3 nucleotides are TGCGCCAGCAGTAGGAGCGGGGGGAGGACCGGGGAGCTGTTTTTT.

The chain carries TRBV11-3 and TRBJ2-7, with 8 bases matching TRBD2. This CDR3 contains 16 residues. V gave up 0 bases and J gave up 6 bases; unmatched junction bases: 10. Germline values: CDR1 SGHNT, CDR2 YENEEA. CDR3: CASSLEQPGLGVEQYF. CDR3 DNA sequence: TGTGCCAGCAGCTTAGAGCAGCCGGGACTAGGAGTCGAGCAGTACTTC.

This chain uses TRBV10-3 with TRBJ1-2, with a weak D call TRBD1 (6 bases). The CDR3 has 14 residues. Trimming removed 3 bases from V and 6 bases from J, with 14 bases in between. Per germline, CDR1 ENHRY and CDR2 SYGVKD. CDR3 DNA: TGTGCCATCAGTGACCCCAGCCAGGGGAATGGCTACACCTTC. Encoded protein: CAISDPSQGNGYTF.

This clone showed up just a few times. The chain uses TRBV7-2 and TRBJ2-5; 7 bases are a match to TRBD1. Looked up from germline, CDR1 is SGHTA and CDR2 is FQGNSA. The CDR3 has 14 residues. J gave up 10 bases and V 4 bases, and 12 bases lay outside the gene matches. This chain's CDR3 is CASSSTTGNGDQYF. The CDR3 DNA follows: TGTGCCAGCAGCTCCACGACAGGGAATGGAGACCAGTACTTC.

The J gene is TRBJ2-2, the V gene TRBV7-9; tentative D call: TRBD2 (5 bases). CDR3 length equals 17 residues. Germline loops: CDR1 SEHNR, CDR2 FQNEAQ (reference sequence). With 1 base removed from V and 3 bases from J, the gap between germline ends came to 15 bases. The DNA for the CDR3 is TGTGCCAGCAGCTTAGGGCTCGGAGGATTGCACACCGGGGAGCTGTTTTTT. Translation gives CASSLGLGGLHTGELFF.

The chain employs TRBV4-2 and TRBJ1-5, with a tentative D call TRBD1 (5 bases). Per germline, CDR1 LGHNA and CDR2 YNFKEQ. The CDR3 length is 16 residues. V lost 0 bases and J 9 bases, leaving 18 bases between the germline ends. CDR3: CASSQDRGTSSGPQHF. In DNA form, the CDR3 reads TGTGCCAGCAGCCAAGATCGAGGGACGTCCAGTGGGCCCCAGCATTTT.

CDR3 sequence: CASRDRGLAVQETQYF. In nucleotides, the CDR3 is TGTGCCAGCAGGGACCGGGGACTAGCGGTCCAAGAGACCCAGTACTTC. The J gene is TRBJ2-5, the V gene TRBV28; TRBD2 matches 11 bases. The CDR3 runs to 16 residues. Germline CDR1 and CDR2: MDHEN and SYDVKM. Trimming took 6 bases from V and 1 from J; bases not matched to a gene: 7.

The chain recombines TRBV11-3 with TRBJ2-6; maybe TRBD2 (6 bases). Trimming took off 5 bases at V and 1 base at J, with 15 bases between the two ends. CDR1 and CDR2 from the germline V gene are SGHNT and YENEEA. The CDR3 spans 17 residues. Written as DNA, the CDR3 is TGTGCCAGCAGCCCCGGGACGGGAGCATCTGGGGCCAACGTCCTGACTTTC. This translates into CASSPGTGASGANVLTF. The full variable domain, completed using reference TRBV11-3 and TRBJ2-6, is EAGVVQSPRYKIIEKKQPVAFWCNPISGHNTLYWYLQNLGQGPELLIRYENEEAVDDSQLPKDRFSAERLKGVDSTLKIQPAELGDSAVYLCASSPGTGASGANVLTFGAGSRLTVL.

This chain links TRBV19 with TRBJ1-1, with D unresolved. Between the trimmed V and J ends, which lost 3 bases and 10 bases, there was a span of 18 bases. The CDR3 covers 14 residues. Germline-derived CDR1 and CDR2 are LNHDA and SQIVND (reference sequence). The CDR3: CASSISAGFRGAFF. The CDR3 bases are TGTGCCAGTAGTATTAGTGCCGGTTTTCGTGGAGCTTTCTTT.

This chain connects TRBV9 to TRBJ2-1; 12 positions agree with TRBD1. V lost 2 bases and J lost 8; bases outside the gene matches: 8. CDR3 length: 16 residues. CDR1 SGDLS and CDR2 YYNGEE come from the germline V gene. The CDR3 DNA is TGTGCCAGCAGCGTCCACCGGGACAGGGGGCACTATGAGCAGTTCTTC. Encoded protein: CASSVHRDRGHYEQFF. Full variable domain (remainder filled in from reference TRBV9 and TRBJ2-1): DSGVTQTPKHLITATGQRVTLRCSPRSGDLSVYWYQQSLDQGLQFLIQYYNGEERAKGNILERFSAQQFPDLHSELNLSSLELGDSALYFCASSVHRDRGHYEQFFGPGTRLTVL.

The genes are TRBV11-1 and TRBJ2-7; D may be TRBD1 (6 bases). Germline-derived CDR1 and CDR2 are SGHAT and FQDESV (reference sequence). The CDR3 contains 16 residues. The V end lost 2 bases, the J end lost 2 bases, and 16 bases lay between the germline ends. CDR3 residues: CASSLMDSSITYEQYF. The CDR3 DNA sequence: TGTGCCAGCAGCTTAATGGACAGCTCTATCACCTACGAGCAGTACTTC.

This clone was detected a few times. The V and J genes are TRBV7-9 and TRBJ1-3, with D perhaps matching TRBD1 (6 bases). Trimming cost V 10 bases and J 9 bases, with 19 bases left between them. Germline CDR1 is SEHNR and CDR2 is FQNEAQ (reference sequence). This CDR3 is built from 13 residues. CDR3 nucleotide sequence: TGTGCCACTCACTCGGACAGTCGGGGCACCATATATTTT. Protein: CATHSDSRGTIYF.

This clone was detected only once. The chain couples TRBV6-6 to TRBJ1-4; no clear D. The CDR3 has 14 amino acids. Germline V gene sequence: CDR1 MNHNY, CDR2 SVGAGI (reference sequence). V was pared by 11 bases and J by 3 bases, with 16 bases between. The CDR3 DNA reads TGTGCCTCAACCCAACAGCACTCTAATGAAAAACTGTTTTTT. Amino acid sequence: CASTQQHSNEKLFF.

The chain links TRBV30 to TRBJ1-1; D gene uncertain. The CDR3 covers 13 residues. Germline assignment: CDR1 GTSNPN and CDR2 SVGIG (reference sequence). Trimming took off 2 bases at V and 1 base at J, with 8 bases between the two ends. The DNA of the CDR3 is TGTGCCTGGAGTATAAGCCAGAACACTGAAGCTTTCTTT. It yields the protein CAWSISQNTEAFF.

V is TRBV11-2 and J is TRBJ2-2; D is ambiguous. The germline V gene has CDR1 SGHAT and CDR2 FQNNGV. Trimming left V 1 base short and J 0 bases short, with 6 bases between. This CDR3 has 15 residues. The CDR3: CASSLGGSNTGELFF. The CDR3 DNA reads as TGTGCCAGCAGCTTAGGCGGTTCGAACACCGGGGAGCTGTTTTTT. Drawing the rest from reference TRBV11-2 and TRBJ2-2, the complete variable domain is EAGVAQSPRYKIIEKRQSVAFWCNPISGHATLYWYQQILGQGPKLLIQFQNNGVVDDSQLPKDRFSAERLKGVDSTLKIQPAKLEDSAVYLCASSLGGSNTGELFFGEGSRLTVL.

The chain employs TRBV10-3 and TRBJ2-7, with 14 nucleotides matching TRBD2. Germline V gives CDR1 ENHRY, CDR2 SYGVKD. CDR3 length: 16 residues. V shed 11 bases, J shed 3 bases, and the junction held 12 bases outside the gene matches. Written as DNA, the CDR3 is TGTGCCTCGGGGGGACTAGCGGGAGAATCAATCTACGAGCAGTACTTC. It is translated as CASGGLAGESIYEQYF.

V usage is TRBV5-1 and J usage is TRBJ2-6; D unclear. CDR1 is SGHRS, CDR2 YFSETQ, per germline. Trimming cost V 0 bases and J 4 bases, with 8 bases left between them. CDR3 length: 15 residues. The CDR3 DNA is TGCGCCAGCAGCTTGGAGGGAACCGGGGCCAACGTCCTGACTTTC. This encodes CASSLEGTGANVLTF.

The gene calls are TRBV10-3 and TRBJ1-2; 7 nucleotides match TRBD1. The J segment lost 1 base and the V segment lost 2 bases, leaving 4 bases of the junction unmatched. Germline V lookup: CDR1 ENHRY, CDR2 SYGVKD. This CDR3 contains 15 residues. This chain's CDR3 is CAISEGGQFNYGYTF. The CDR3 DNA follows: TGTGCCATCAGTGAGGGGGGACAGTTTAACTATGGCTACACCTTC.

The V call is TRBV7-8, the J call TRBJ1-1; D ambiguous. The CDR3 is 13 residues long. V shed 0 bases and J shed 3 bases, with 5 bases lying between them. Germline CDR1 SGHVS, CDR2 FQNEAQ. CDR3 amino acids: CASSLAEDTEAFF. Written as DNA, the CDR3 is TGTGCCAGCAGCTTAGCGGAGGACACTGAAGCTTTCTTT.